The T cell receptor beta chain under discussion was sequenced for a study of blood T cell repertoires in COVID-19. For the study at large: Sample material is recorded as cDNA or gDNA derived from T cells, B-cell-depleted T cells, or PBMCs.

Sequencing was performed with immunoSEQ multiplex PCR; in TCRdb, only in-frame clones are kept and a portion is missing. The sample has about 270,000 clones; 81% are singletons. Trimming took 3 bases from V and 4 from J, leaving 13 bases between them. Germline V gives CDR1 GTSNPN, CDR2 SVGIG (reference sequence). The CDR3 totals 13 residues. The chain uses TRBV30 and TRBJ2-7, with D possibly TRBD2 on 6 matching bases. Sequencing was done on a sample of peripheral blood. This receptor was obtained from an older woman with active or convalescent COVID-19. The CDR3 region has the DNA TGTGCCTGGAGAGGAGGGGCTAAGTACGAGCAGTACTTC. Translation gives CAWRGGAKYEQYF.